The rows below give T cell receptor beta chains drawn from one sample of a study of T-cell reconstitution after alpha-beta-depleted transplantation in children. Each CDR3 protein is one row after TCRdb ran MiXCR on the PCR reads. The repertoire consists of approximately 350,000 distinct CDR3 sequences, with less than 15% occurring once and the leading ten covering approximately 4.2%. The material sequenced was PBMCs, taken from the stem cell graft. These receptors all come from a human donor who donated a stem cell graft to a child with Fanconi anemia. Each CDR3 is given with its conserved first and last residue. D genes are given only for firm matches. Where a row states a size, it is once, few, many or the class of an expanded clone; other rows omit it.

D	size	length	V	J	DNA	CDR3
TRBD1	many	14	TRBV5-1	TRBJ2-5	TGCGCCAGCAGCTCTAATCAGGGGGACGAGACCCAGTACTTC	CASSSNQGDETQYF
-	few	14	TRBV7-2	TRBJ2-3	TGTGCCAGCTCAGCTTTTATGAGCACAGATACGCAGTATTTT	CASSAFMSTDTQYF
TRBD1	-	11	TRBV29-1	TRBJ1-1	TGCAGCGTTCAACAGGGGTCTGAAGCTTTCTTT	CSVQQGSEAFF
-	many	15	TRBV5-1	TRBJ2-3	TGCGCCAGCAGCTTGAGGGCAGGGCCCGAAGATACGCAGTATTTT	CASSLRAGPEDTQYF
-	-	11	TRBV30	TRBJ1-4	TGTGCCTGGAGTGAGACTGAAAAACTGTTTTTT	CAWSETEKLFF
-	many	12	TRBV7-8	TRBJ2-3	TGTGCCAGCAGCTTCCCTGAAGATACGCAGTATTTT	CASSFPEDTQYF
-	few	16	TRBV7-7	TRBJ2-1	TGTGCCAGCAGCCCAAGAGCAGGTCCATCACAGAATGAGCAGTTCTTC	CASSPRAGPSQNEQFF
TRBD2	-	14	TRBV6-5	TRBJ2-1	TGTGCCAGCAGCCCGATCGGGAGGTTCAATGAGCAGTTCTTC	CASSPIGRFNEQFF
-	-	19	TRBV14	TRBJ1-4	TGTGCCAGCAGCCAAGAACGGGCAGGGGATACGTGGCTTAATGAAAAACTGTTTTTT	CASSQERAGDTWLNEKLFF
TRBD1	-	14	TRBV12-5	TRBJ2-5	TGTGCTAGTGGTTTGGTGGACAGGGAGGAGACCCAGTACTTC	CASGLVDREETQYF
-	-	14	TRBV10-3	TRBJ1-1	TGTGCCATCAAGGGCGACAGCCTGAACACTGAAGCTTTCTTT	CAIKGDSLNTEAFF
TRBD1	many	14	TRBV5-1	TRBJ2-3	TGCGCCAGCAGCCCGACAGGGAGCACAGATACGCAGTATTTT	CASSPTGSTDTQYF
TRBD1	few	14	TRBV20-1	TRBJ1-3	TGCAGTGCTAGGTCGCCGGGACAGGGGGAAACCATATATTTT	CSARSPGQGETIYF
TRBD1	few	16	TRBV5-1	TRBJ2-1	TGCGCCAGCAGCTTGCTCGCCGGGACAGCTGACAATGAGCAGTTCTTC	CASSLLAGTADNEQFF
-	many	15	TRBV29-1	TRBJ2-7	TGCAGCGTTGAAGGACAGGTCCCAAGACCACTCGAGCAGTACTTC	CSVEGQVPRPLEQYF
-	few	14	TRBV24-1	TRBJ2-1	TGTGCCACCGCGAATCGGCAGGATTACAATGAGCAGTTCTTC	CATANRQDYNEQFF
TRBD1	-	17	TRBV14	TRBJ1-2	TGTGCCAGCAGCCAAGGCGGGACAGCGACACCCTACTATGGCTACACCTTC	CASSQGGTATPYYGYTF
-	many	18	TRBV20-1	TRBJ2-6	TGCAGTGCTAGACGGTATCAGGGATCCCTCTCTGGGGCCAACGTCCTGACTTTC	CSARRYQGSLSGANVLTF
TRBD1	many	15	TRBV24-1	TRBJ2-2	TGTGCCACCAGTGATGACGGGACAGGGGCCGGGGAGCTGTTTTTT	CATSDDGTGAGELFF
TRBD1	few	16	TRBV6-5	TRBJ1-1	TGTGCCAGCAGTTACCCGGGACAGGGATATAACACTGAAGCTTTCTTT	CASSYPGQGYNTEAFF
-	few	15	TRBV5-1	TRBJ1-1	TGCGCCAGCAGCCCGAGGACTGTTGCGAACACTGAAGCTTTCTTT	CASSPRTVANTEAFF
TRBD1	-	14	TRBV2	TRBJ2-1	TGTGCCAGCAGTTTACAGGGGTTGGTCAATGAGCAGTTCTTC	CASSLQGLVNEQFF
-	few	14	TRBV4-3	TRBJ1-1	TGCGCCAGCAGCCACCGGGGACAGAACACTGAAGCTTTCTTT	CASSHRGQNTEAFF
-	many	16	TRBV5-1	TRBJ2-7	TGCGCCAGCAGCCTTGACACAACCACCTTTACCTACGAGCAGTACTTC	CASSLDTTTFTYEQYF
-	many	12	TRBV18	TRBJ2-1	TGTGCCAGCTCACCCAGCACCAATGAGCAGTTCTTC	CASSPSTNEQFF
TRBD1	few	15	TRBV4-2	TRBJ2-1	TGTGCCAGCAGCCTAGGGGACAGGTTATACAATGAGCAGTTCTTC	CASSLGDRLYNEQFF
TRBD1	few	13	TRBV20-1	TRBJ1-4	TGCAGTGCGCGGACAGGGGTCGGAGAAAAACTGTTTTTT	CSARTGVGEKLFF
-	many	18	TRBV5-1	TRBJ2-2	TGCGCCAGCAGTCCCCTAGGTTCCGGGGGCATCAGTACCGGGGAGCTGTTTTTT	CASSPLGSGGISTGELFF
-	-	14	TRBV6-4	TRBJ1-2	TGTGCCAGCAGACAACCGGGGGCTTTGGCTGGCTACACCTTC	CASRQPGALAGYTF
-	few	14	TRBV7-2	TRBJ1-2	TGTGCCAGCACCCTAGGACAAGGGTTATCCCTCCACACCTTC	CASTLGQGLSLHTF
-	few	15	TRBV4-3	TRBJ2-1	TGCGCCAGCAGCCAAGCCTCCCTTCTGAGCACTGAGCAGTTCTTC	CASSQASLLSTEQFF
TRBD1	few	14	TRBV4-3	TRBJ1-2	TGCGCCAGCAGCCAAGACAGGGGGCGTTATGGCTACACCTTC	CASSQDRGRYGYTF
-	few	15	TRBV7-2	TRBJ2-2	TGTGCCAGCAGCTTCAGGATCTCCGGGGCCGGGGAGCTGTTTTTT	CASSFRISGAGELFF
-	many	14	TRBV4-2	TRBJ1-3	TGTGCCAGCAGCCAAGAGTCCGGCTTAAACACCATATATTTT	CASSQESGLNTIYF
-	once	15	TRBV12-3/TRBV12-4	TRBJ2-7	TGTGCCAGCAGTTTAGGGCAGTTGAGCTCCTACGAGCAGTACTTC	CASSLGQLSSYEQYF
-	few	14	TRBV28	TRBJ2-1	TGTGCCAGCTCTCATGAGAGGTCCTACAATGAGCAGTTCTTC	CASSHERSYNEQFF
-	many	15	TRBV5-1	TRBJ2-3	TGCGCCAGCAGGTTGTCCCAGATAACCACAGATACGCAGTATTTT	CASRLSQITTDTQYF
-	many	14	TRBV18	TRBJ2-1	TGTGCCAGCTCCCAGAGGACAGAATACAATGAGCAGTTCTTC	CASSQRTEYNEQFF
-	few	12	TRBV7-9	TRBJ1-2	TGTGCCAGCAACAGGGAGGTTGGTGGCTACACCTTC	CASNREVGGYTF
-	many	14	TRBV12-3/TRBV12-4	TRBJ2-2	TGTGCCAGCAGTTTTCAGGGATACACCGGGGAGCTGTTTTTT	CASSFQGYTGELFF
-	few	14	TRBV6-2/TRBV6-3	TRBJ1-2	TGTGCCAGCAGTGAGGGCCTCGTATCCGGTGGCTACACCTTC	CASSEGLVSGGYTF
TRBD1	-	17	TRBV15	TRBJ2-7	TGTGCCACCAGCAGAGCCATCCCCGGGACAGGGGGCTACGAGCAGTACTTC	CATSRAIPGTGGYEQYF
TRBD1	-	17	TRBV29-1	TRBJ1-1	TGCAGCGTTGAAGACCGACAGGGGACAAATTTGAACACTGAAGCTTTCTTT	CSVEDRQGTNLNTEAFF
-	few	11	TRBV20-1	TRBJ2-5	TGCAGTCCCTTAGTGGGAGAGACCCAGTACTTC	CSPLVGETQYF
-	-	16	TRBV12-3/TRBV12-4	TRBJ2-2	TGTGCCAGCAGTTTTATCACGGAGTTGAACACCGGGGAGCTGTTTTTT	CASSFITELNTGELFF
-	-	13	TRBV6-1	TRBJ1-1	TGTGCCAGCGTCCTGGGCCAACACACTGAAGCTTTCTTT	CASVLGQHTEAFF
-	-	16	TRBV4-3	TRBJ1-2	TGCGCCAGCAGCCAAGATAAACGCCAGGGCAACTATGGCTACACCTTC	CASSQDKRQGNYGYTF
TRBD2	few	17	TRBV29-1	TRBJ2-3	TGCAGCGTTGGTGGGGGTATTACCGGGGGACTAGCGGGCACGCAGTATTTT	CSVGGGITGGLAGTQYF
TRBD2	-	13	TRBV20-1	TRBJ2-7	TGCAGTGCTTTTGGGGGGGATACCTACGAGCAGTACTTC	CSAFGGDTYEQYF
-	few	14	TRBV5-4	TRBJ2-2	TGTGCCAGCAGCTTTCCCCCTCCCACCGGGGAGCTGTTTTTT	CASSFPPPTGELFF
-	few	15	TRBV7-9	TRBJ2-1	TGTGCCAGCAGCTCCTCAGTTGGGTCCTACAATGAGCAGTTCTTC	CASSSSVGSYNEQFF
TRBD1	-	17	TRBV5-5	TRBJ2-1	TGTGCCAGCAGCACGGGACAGGGGGCTGTAGCCTACAATGAGCAGTTCTTC	CASSTGQGAVAYNEQFF
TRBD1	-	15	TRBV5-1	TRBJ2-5	TGCGCCAGCAGCGTGACGGGCAACAGGGGAGAGACCCAGTACTTC	CASSVTGNRGETQYF
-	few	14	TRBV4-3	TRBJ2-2	TGCGCCAGCAGCCCTTCCGGCACTGGCGGGGAGCTGTTTTTT	CASSPSGTGGELFF
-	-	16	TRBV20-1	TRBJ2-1	TGCAGTGCTAGTGGGGTGGGGGGAATCTCCTACAATGAGCAGTTCTTC	CSASGVGGISYNEQFF
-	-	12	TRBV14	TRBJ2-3	TGTGCCAGCAGCCAAACTAGTTATACGCAGTATTTT	CASSQTSYTQYF
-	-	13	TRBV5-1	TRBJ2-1	TGCGCCAGCAGCCCTATGGCTGACAATGAGCAGTTCTTC	CASSPMADNEQFF
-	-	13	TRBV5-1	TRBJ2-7	TGCGCCAGCAGCTTAGATCAGCCCTACGAGCAGTACTTC	CASSLDQPYEQYF